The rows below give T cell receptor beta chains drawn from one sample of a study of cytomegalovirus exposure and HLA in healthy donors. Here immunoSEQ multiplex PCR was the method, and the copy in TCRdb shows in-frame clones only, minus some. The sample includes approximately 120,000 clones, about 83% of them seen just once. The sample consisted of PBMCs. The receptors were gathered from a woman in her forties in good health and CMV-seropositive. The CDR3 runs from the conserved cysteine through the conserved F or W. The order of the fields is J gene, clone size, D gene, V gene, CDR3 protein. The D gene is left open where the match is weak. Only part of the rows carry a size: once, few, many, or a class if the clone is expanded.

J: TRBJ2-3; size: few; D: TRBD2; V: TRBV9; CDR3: CASSVQAGVTDTQYF
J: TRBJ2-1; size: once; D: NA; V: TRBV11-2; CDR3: CASSLDTRLEQFF
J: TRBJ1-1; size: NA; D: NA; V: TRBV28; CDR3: CASRLGPEAFF
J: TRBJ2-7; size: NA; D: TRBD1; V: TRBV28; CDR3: CASSPSGQGTSEQYF
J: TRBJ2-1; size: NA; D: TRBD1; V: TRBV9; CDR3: CASSVMGGQGYNEQFF
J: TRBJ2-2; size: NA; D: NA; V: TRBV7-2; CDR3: CASSSGRDTNTGELFF
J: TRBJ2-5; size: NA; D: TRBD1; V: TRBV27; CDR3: CASSSGTGLGETQYF
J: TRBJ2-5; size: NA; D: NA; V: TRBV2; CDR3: CASSYKETQYF
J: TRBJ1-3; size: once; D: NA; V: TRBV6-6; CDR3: CASSFVTGSGNTIYF
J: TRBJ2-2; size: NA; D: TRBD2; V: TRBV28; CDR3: CASSLTSGTGELFF
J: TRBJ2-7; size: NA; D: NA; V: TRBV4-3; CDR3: CASSEDTGYLGEQYF
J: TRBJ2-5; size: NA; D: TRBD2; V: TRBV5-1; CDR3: CASSLAGGASEQYF
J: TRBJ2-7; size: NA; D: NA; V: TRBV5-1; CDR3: CASSLQQTYEQYF
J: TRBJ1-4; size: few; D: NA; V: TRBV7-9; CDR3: CSSSHGQNEKLFF
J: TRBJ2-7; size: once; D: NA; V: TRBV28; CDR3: CASTQVLGYEQYF
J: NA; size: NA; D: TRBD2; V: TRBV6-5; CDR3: CASSYSLADYEQYF
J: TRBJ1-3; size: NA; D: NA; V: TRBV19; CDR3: CASSTGRDISGSTIYF
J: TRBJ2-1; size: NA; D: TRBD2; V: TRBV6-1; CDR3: CASSELAGYNEQFF
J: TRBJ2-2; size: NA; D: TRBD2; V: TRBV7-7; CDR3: CASSLRLAGGLNTGELFF
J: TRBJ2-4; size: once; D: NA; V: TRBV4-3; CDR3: CASSQVAGVATKNIQYF
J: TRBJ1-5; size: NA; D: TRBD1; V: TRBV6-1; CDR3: CASSEGARGRINQPQHF
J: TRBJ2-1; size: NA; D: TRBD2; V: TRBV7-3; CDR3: CATGTSDHNEQFF
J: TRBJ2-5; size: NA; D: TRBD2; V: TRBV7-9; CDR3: CASSYSGAEGKYF
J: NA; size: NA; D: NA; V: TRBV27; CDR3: CASSLSGTGAYEQYF
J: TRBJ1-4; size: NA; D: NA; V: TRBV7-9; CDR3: CASSTYNEKLFF
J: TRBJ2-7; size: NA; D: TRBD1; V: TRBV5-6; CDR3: CASSPPGTGTPYEQYF
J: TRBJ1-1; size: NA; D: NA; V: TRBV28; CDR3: CASSLVDSEAFF
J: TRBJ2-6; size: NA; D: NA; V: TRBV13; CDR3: CASSPGQFSGANVLTF
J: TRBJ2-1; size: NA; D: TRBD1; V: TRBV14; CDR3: CASSQQGVVYNEQFF
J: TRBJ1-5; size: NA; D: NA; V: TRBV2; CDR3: CASSPGQINQPQHF
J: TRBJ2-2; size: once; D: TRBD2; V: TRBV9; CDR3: CASRLAGGTGELFF
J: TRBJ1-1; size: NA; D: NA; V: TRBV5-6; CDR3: CASSLLSGFQDTEAFF
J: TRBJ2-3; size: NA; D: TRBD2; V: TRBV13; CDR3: CASSLVGLAGVSDTQYF
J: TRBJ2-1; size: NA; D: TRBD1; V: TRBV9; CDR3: CASSSRDRTYNEQFF
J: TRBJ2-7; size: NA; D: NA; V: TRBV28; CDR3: CASSFGAPSSYEQYF